This is a list of T cell receptor beta chains from one sample in a study of T cell repertoires in cytomegalovirus infection. TCRdb reanalysed the reads using MiXCR and keeps one entry per CDR3 protein. The profile shows under 600,000 distinct CDR3 sequences, approximately 17% of them singletons. Sample: CD8+ T cells from PBMCs. The receptors come from a human donor in good health (CMV status not recorded). Some clones in this sample may be carry-over from other donors' samples. Both conserved end residues are part of each CDR3. The order of the fields is CDR3 DNA, CDR3 protein, clone size, D gene, J gene, V gene. D genes are given only for firm matches. Only part of the rows carry a size: once, few, many, or a class if the clone is expanded.

CDR3nt: TGCGCCAGCAGCCAAGTCGAACAGGGGTTACAGCCCCAGCATTTT
CDR3aa: CASSQVEQGLQPQHF
abundance: many
d_gene: TRBD1
j_gene: TRBJ1-5
v_gene: TRBV4-1

CDR3nt: TGTGCCAGCAGTTTAATCATTGACACTGAAGCTTTCTTT
CDR3aa: CASSLIIDTEAFF
abundance: .
d_gene: .
j_gene: TRBJ1-1
v_gene: TRBV27

CDR3nt: TGTGCCAGCAGCTCCGGTGGGAGGTATGAGCAGTTCTTC
CDR3aa: CASSSGGRYEQFF
abundance: many
d_gene: .
j_gene: TRBJ2-1
v_gene: TRBV9

CDR3nt: TGTGCCAGCAGTGAAGAACAGAGACTAAATTCACCCCTCCACTTT
CDR3aa: CASSEEQRLNSPLHF
abundance: many
d_gene: .
j_gene: TRBJ1-6
v_gene: TRBV6-1

CDR3nt: TGTGCCATCAGTGACGGGGCAGAGACCCAGTACTTC
CDR3aa: CAISDGAETQYF
abundance: few
d_gene: .
j_gene: TRBJ2-5
v_gene: TRBV10-3

CDR3nt: TGTGCCACAAGCCAGGGGGCTGAAGCTTTCTTT
CDR3aa: CATSQGAEAFF
abundance: .
d_gene: TRBD1
j_gene: TRBJ1-1
v_gene: TRBV2

CDR3nt: TGTGCCAGCAGTTTGGGTCCCACGGCGACCCAGTACTTC
CDR3aa: CASSLGPTATQYF
abundance: few
d_gene: .
j_gene: TRBJ2-5
v_gene: TRBV27

CDR3nt: TGTGCCAGCAGCTTAGACCAGAGACCGAATTACGAGCAGTACTTC
CDR3aa: CASSLDQRPNYEQYF
abundance: many
d_gene: .
j_gene: TRBJ2-7
v_gene: TRBV11-2

CDR3nt: TGCGCCAGCAGCTTAACGACAGGGTTAGAGACCCAGTACTTC
CDR3aa: CASSLTTGLETQYF
abundance: .
d_gene: TRBD1
j_gene: TRBJ2-5
v_gene: TRBV5-1

CDR3nt: TGTGCCAGCAGCTCCTCGGGGATAGAGACCCAGTACTTC
CDR3aa: CASSSSGIETQYF
abundance: few
d_gene: .
j_gene: TRBJ2-5
v_gene: TRBV5-6

CDR3nt: TGTGCCAGTAAAAGTAGAGGAACGAACACTGAAGCTTTCTTT
CDR3aa: CASKSRGTNTEAFF
abundance: .
d_gene: .
j_gene: TRBJ1-1
v_gene: TRBV19

CDR3nt: TGTGCCAGCAGTTTCTACGGACAGGGAAGAGGGACCCAGTACTTC
CDR3aa: CASSFYGQGRGTQYF
abundance: few
d_gene: TRBD1
j_gene: TRBJ2-5
v_gene: TRBV27

CDR3nt: TGTGCCAGTACCGCCGGGACAGGGGCCCCCCTTGTAGATACGCAGTATTTT
CDR3aa: CASTAGTGAPLVDTQYF
abundance: few
d_gene: TRBD1
j_gene: TRBJ2-3
v_gene: TRBV19

CDR3nt: TGCAGTGCCCCACAGGGTCCTCTCTCCTACAATGAGCAGTTCTTC
CDR3aa: CSAPQGPLSYNEQFF
abundance: few
d_gene: .
j_gene: TRBJ2-1
v_gene: TRBV20-1

CDR3nt: TGCAGCGCCCAGGGGAGACCCACCGGGACGGCGAACACCGGGGAGCTGTTTTTT
CDR3aa: CSAQGRPTGTANTGELFF
abundance: .
d_gene: .
j_gene: TRBJ2-2
v_gene: TRBV29-1

CDR3nt: TGTGCCAGCAGCCACGACAGGGATGTAACCGGGGAGCTGTTTTTT
CDR3aa: CASSHDRDVTGELFF
abundance: .
d_gene: TRBD1
j_gene: TRBJ2-2
v_gene: TRBV4-2

CDR3nt: TGTGCCAGTAGTTGGACAGCCCAAGGAGGCTACGAGCAGTACTTC
CDR3aa: CASSWTAQGGYEQYF
abundance: .
d_gene: .
j_gene: TRBJ2-7
v_gene: TRBV19

CDR3nt: TGTGCCAGCAGCTTAAACGCAGGGTTGAGGACTGAAGCTTTCTTT
CDR3aa: CASSLNAGLRTEAFF
abundance: many
d_gene: .
j_gene: TRBJ1-1
v_gene: TRBV11-3

CDR3nt: TGTGCCAGCAGTCCCCAGGTGGCAGGCGGCTACACCTTC
CDR3aa: CASSPQVAGGYTF
abundance: few
d_gene: .
j_gene: TRBJ1-2
v_gene: TRBV27

CDR3nt: TGTGCCAGCAGTCTTACTCTGGCGGGAGGGCCGGGGTACGAGCAGTACTTC
CDR3aa: CASSLTLAGGPGYEQYF
abundance: many
d_gene: TRBD2
j_gene: TRBJ2-7
v_gene: TRBV6-5

CDR3nt: TGTGCCAGCAGCTCAAGGTGGCAGGGGGTCTATGGCTACACCTTC
CDR3aa: CASSSRWQGVYGYTF
abundance: many
d_gene: TRBD1
j_gene: TRBJ1-2
v_gene: TRBV12-3/TRBV12-4

CDR3nt: TGCGCCAGCAGCTTCTCGACCCAATCCTACGAGCAGTACTTC
CDR3aa: CASSFSTQSYEQYF
abundance: .
d_gene: .
j_gene: TRBJ2-7
v_gene: TRBV5-1

CDR3nt: TGTGCCAGTAGTATTGGGGACAGCTACACTGAAGCTTTCTTT
CDR3aa: CASSIGDSYTEAFF
abundance: few
d_gene: TRBD1
j_gene: TRBJ1-1
v_gene: TRBV19

CDR3nt: TGTGCCAGCAGCGGGGGTCTCGATGGAAAGCAGTACTTC
CDR3aa: CASSGGLDGKQYF
abundance: few
d_gene: .
j_gene: TRBJ2-7
v_gene: TRBV11-3

CDR3nt: TGTGCCAGCAAGGGGCGGGAAAGCACAGATACGCAGTATTTT
CDR3aa: CASKGRESTDTQYF
abundance: few
d_gene: .
j_gene: TRBJ2-3
v_gene: TRBV6-6

CDR3nt: TGTGCCTGCCGGGGGATTGAGGCCCGGGGCGTGGACACTGAAGCTTTCTTT
CDR3aa: CACRGIEARGVDTEAFF
abundance: few
d_gene: .
j_gene: TRBJ1-1
v_gene: TRBV24-1

CDR3nt: TGTGCCAGCAGCTCTATACGGGACACTAGTCTTAGCACAGATACGCAGTATTTT
CDR3aa: CASSSIRDTSLSTDTQYF
abundance: .
d_gene: .
j_gene: TRBJ2-3
v_gene: TRBV12-3/TRBV12-4

CDR3nt: TGTGCCAGCAGCTTGGCCGCTAGTTATAACACAGATACGCAGTATTTT
CDR3aa: CASSLAASYNTDTQYF
abundance: .
d_gene: .
j_gene: TRBJ2-3
v_gene: TRBV5-5

CDR3nt: TGTGCCAGCCGTTTTGGGCCGATGAACACTGAAGCTTTCTTT
CDR3aa: CASRFGPMNTEAFF
abundance: .
d_gene: .
j_gene: TRBJ1-1
v_gene: TRBV27

CDR3nt: TGTGCCAGTAGTACACTTTTCGGGACGGGGAACACTGAAGCTTTCTTT
CDR3aa: CASSTLFGTGNTEAFF
abundance: .
d_gene: .
j_gene: TRBJ1-1
v_gene: TRBV19

CDR3nt: TGTGCCAGCAGCCTAGCCCTAAACAGCGTCCCTCAATGGGATGAGCAGTTCTTC
CDR3aa: CASSLALNSVPQWDEQFF
abundance: many
d_gene: .
j_gene: TRBJ2-1
v_gene: TRBV7-9

CDR3nt: TGTGCCAGCAGTATAGCGGGAGCCCCGGGGAATGAGCAGTTCTTC
CDR3aa: CASSIAGAPGNEQFF
abundance: few
d_gene: TRBD2
j_gene: TRBJ2-1
v_gene: TRBV6-5

CDR3nt: TGTGCCAGCAGTAAACAGGACATAAAGGCGAATTCACCCCTCCACTTT
CDR3aa: CASSKQDIKANSPLHF
abundance: few
d_gene: .
j_gene: TRBJ1-6
v_gene: TRBV6-6

CDR3nt: TGTGCCAGCAGCTTGGACCAGGCCTGGAACACTGAAGCTTTCTTT
CDR3aa: CASSLDQAWNTEAFF
abundance: .
d_gene: .
j_gene: TRBJ1-1
v_gene: TRBV5-6

CDR3nt: TGTGCCAGCAGTCCAACAGGGGCTGAAAAGACCCAGTACTTC
CDR3aa: CASSPTGAEKTQYF
abundance: many
d_gene: TRBD1
j_gene: TRBJ2-5
v_gene: TRBV12-3/TRBV12-4

CDR3nt: TGTGCCAGCATCGTCACAGGGGGAGCGAGAAATGAGCAGTTCTTC
CDR3aa: CASIVTGGARNEQFF
abundance: many
d_gene: TRBD1
j_gene: TRBJ2-1
v_gene: TRBV28

CDR3nt: TGTGCCAGCAGTTACGAACAGGCGAACACTGAAGCTTTCTTT
CDR3aa: CASSYEQANTEAFF
abundance: many
d_gene: .
j_gene: TRBJ1-1
v_gene: TRBV6-6

CDR3nt: TGTGCCAGCAGTTTAGCATCCGGGACGGCGGCCTACGAGCAGTACTTC
CDR3aa: CASSLASGTAAYEQYF
abundance: many
d_gene: .
j_gene: TRBJ2-7
v_gene: TRBV12-3/TRBV12-4

CDR3nt: TGTGCCAGCAGACAACCCTCTAGGGCCAACGTCCTGACTTTC
CDR3aa: CASRQPSRANVLTF
abundance: .
d_gene: .
j_gene: TRBJ2-6
v_gene: TRBV28

CDR3nt: TGCAGCGTTGAAGTTACGGCCGAGCCTTTCTTT
CDR3aa: CSVEVTAEPFF
abundance: .
d_gene: .
j_gene: TRBJ1-1
v_gene: TRBV29-1

CDR3nt: TGTGCCAGCAGCTCCGGACGTAACAATGAGCAGTTCTTC
CDR3aa: CASSSGRNNEQFF
abundance: many
d_gene: .
j_gene: TRBJ2-1
v_gene: TRBV7-9

CDR3nt: TGTGCCAGTGCCGACGGGGGCGTAATCACTGAAGCTTTCTTT
CDR3aa: CASADGGVITEAFF
abundance: many
d_gene: .
j_gene: TRBJ1-1
v_gene: TRBV19

CDR3nt: TGTGCCAGCAGTGACCCAGGCAGGGAAAACATTCAGTACTTC
CDR3aa: CASSDPGRENIQYF
abundance: few
d_gene: .
j_gene: TRBJ2-4
v_gene: TRBV2

CDR3nt: TGCAGTGCTAGAGATTCCGTAGAGCGGGGGGGCATGTACAATGAGCAGTTCTTC
CDR3aa: CSARDSVERGGMYNEQFF
abundance: many
d_gene: TRBD2
j_gene: TRBJ2-1
v_gene: TRBV20-1

CDR3nt: TGTGCCAGCAGACGCGAGGGGGCAGAGACCCAGTACTTC
CDR3aa: CASRREGAETQYF
abundance: few
d_gene: TRBD1
j_gene: TRBJ2-5
v_gene: TRBV3-1

CDR3nt: TGTGCCAGCAGACTGACAGTCAATCAGCCCCAGCATTTT
CDR3aa: CASRLTVNQPQHF
abundance: many
d_gene: .
j_gene: TRBJ1-5
v_gene: TRBV27

CDR3nt: TGCGCCAGCAGCCAAGATCGTAAGGGTATCTATGGCTACACCTTC
CDR3aa: CASSQDRKGIYGYTF
abundance: many
d_gene: .
j_gene: TRBJ1-2
v_gene: TRBV4-1

CDR3nt: TGCGCCAGCAGCCAAGCAGGGCTTGGGTACACTGAAGCTTTCTTT
CDR3aa: CASSQAGLGYTEAFF
abundance: many
d_gene: .
j_gene: TRBJ1-1
v_gene: TRBV4-1

CDR3nt: TGCGCCAGCAGTGAGTCGTATCGCGACCTGACGGGCGAGCAGTACTTC
CDR3aa: CASSESYRDLTGEQYF
abundance: few
d_gene: .
j_gene: TRBJ2-7
v_gene: TRBV10-2

CDR3nt: TGTGCCAGCAGTTTAGTGCGGGGGGGCACAGATACGCAGTATTTT
CDR3aa: CASSLVRGGTDTQYF
abundance: many
d_gene: TRBD2
j_gene: TRBJ2-3
v_gene: TRBV27

CDR3nt: TGTGCCAGCAGCTTAGGGGCGGGACGAGAGCAGTTCTTC
CDR3aa: CASSLGAGREQFF
abundance: many
d_gene: .
j_gene: TRBJ2-1
v_gene: TRBV7-8

CDR3nt: TGTGCCAGCAGCCAAGAGAGGGCTGACTACGAGCAGTACTTC
CDR3aa: CASSQERADYEQYF
abundance: many
d_gene: .
j_gene: TRBJ2-7
v_gene: TRBV14

CDR3nt: TGTGCCAGCAGCTTCGTCCTAGCGGGCTATGAGCAGTTCTTC
CDR3aa: CASSFVLAGYEQFF
abundance: many
d_gene: TRBD2
j_gene: TRBJ2-1
v_gene: TRBV7-9

CDR3nt: TGCAGCGTTGATCTCGGCCCGAGGGGGTCCTACGAGCAGTACTTC
CDR3aa: CSVDLGPRGSYEQYF
abundance: few
d_gene: .
j_gene: TRBJ2-7
v_gene: TRBV29-1

CDR3nt: TGTGCCAGCAGCGTGTCGGGCGGGGGAACTGAAGCTTTCTTT
CDR3aa: CASSVSGGGTEAFF
abundance: once
d_gene: .
j_gene: TRBJ1-1
v_gene: TRBV9

CDR3nt: TGTGCCAGCCGGGAAGGTGGCACTGAAGCTTTCTTT
CDR3aa: CASREGGTEAFF
abundance: many
d_gene: .
j_gene: TRBJ1-1
v_gene: TRBV27

CDR3nt: TGTGCCAGCAGTGATTGGGGGAGCTCTAATGAAAAACTGTTTTTT
CDR3aa: CASSDWGSSNEKLFF
abundance: few
d_gene: .
j_gene: TRBJ1-4
v_gene: TRBV6-1

CDR3nt: TGTGCCAGCAGCCAAGAAAAAGAGGACAGGGGCTACACTGAAGCTTTCTTT
CDR3aa: CASSQEKEDRGYTEAFF
abundance: .
d_gene: TRBD1
j_gene: TRBJ1-1
v_gene: TRBV4-2

CDR3nt: TGTGCCACCAGCAGATATCCACCCCCCGGAACAGGCCTGAACTATGGCTACACCTTC
CDR3aa: CATSRYPPPGTGLNYGYTF
abundance: .
d_gene: .
j_gene: TRBJ1-2
v_gene: TRBV15

CDR3nt: TGTGCCATCCCCTTTCAGATAGATGGCGGGGAGCTGTTTTTT
CDR3aa: CAIPFQIDGGELFF
abundance: few
d_gene: .
j_gene: TRBJ2-2
v_gene: TRBV7-9